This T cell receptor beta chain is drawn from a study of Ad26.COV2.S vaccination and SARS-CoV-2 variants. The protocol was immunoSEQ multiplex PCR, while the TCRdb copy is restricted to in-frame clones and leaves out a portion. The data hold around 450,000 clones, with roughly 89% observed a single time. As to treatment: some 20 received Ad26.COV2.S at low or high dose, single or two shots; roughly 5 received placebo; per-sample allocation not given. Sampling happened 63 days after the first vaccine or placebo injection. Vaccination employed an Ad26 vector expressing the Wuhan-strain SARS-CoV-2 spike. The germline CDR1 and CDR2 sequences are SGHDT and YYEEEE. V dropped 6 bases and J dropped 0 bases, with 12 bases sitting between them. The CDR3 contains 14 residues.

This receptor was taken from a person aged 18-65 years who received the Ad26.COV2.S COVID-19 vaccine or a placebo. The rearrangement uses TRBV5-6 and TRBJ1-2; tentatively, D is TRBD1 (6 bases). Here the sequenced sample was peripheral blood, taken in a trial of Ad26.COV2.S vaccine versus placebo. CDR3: CASIDTGTNYGYTF. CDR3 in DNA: TGTGCCAGCATCGATACAGGGACTAACTATGGCTACACCTTC.